Listed below are T cell receptor beta chains from one sample, sequenced in a study of blood T cell repertoires in COVID-19. Generated by immunoSEQ multiplex PCR, the TCRdb table keeps only in-frame clones and is missing some. Among more than 200,000 clones, 84% were seen once, and the ten largest hold 4% to 5%. The material sequenced was peripheral blood. The receptors stem from a man aged 55 to 70 with acute or convalescent COVID-19. The CDR3 runs from the conserved cysteine through the conserved F or W. D genes are given only for firm matches.

D,J,V,DNA,CDR3
-,TRBJ2-3,TRBV28,TGTGCCAGCAGTTGGACTGATACTAGCACAGATACGCAGTATTTT,CASSWTDTSTDTQYF
TRBD2,TRBJ2-3,TRBV10-3,TGTGCCATTAGCGGGGGGAGCACAGATACGCAGTATTTT,CAISGGSTDTQYF
TRBD2,TRBJ2-7,TRBV28,TGTGCCAGCAAATACCTAGCGGGAGGCGAGCAGTACTTC,CASKYLAGGEQYF
TRBD1,TRBJ1-2,TRBV9,TGTGCCAGCAGGGCAACAGGGGTCTATGGCTACACCTTC,CASRATGVYGYTF
TRBD1,TRBJ1-6,TRBV27,TGTGCCAGCAGTCTCAAAACCAGGACAGGCTATAATTCACCCCTCCACTTT,CASSLKTRTGYNSPLHF
-,TRBJ2-2,TRBV6-6,TGTGCCAGCACCTTGGGGAGTGCCACCGGGGAGCTGTTTTTT,CASTLGSATGELFF
-,TRBJ2-3,TRBV10-3,TGTGCCATCAGTGAAGGTTGGGGGGGCCGGGGCACAGATACGCAGTATTTT,CAISEGWGGRGTDTQYF
-,TRBJ2-7,TRBV7-8,TGTGCCAGCAGCCGCCAGGTGGGCGAGCAGTACTTC,CASSRQVGEQYF
TRBD1,TRBJ2-5,TRBV5-6,TGTGCCAGCAGCTTGCTGGGGACAGGGGCCGAAGAGACCCAGTACTTC,CASSLLGTGAEETQYF
TRBD2,TRBJ2-1,TRBV7-9,TGTGCCAGCAGCTTCGGACTAGCGGTCTACAATGAGCAGTTCTTC,CASSFGLAVYNEQFF
-,TRBJ1-1,TRBV2,TGTGCCAGCGTGAGGGTCAAGGCAGGACTGAACACTGAAGCTTTCTTT,CASVRVKAGLNTEAFF